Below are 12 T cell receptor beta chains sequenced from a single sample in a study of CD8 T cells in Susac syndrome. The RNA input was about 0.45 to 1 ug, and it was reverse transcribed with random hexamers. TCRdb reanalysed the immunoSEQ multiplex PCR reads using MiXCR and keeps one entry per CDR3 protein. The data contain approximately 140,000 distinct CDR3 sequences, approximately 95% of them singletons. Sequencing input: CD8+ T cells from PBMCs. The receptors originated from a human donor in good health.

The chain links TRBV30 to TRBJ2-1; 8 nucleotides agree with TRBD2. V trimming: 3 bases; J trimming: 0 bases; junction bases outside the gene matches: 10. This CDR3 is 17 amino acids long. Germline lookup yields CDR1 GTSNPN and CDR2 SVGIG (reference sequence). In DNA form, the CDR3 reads TGTGCCTGGAGCGCCGCCGGGAGCGGGAGCTCCTACAATGAGCAGTTCTTC. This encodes CAWSAAGSGSSYNEQFF.

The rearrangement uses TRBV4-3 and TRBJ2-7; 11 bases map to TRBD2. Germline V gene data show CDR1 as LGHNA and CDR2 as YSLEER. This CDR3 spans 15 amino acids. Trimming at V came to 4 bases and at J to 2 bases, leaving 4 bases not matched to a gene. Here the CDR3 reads CASSPYSGGAYEQYF. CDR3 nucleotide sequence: TGCGCCAGCAGCCCGTATAGCGGGGGGGCCTACGAGCAGTACTTC.

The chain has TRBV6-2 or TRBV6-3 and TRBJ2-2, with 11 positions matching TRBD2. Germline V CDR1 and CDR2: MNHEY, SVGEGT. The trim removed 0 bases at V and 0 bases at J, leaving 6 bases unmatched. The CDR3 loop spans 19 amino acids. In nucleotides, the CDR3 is TGTGCCAGCAGTTACTCGGGGGGACTAGCGGAGCCGAACACCGGGGAGCTGTTTTTT. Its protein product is CASSYSGGLAEPNTGELFF.

Written as DNA, the CDR3 is TGTGCCAGCAGCTTAGAGGACAGACTAAGCTCCTACGAGCAGTACTTC. It yields the protein CASSLEDRLSSYEQYF. The V gene is TRBV7-8, the J gene TRBJ2-7; a possible D gene is TRBD1 (6 bases). The CDR3 is 16 amino acids. V shed 1 base and J shed 0 bases, with 13 bases lying between them. Germline values: CDR1 SGHVS, CDR2 FQNEAQ.

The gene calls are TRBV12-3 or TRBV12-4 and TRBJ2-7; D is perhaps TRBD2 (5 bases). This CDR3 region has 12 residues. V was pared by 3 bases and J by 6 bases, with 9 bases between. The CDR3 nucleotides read TGTGCCAGCAGTTTCAAGGGAGCCGAGCAGTACTTC. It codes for CASSFKGAEQYF.

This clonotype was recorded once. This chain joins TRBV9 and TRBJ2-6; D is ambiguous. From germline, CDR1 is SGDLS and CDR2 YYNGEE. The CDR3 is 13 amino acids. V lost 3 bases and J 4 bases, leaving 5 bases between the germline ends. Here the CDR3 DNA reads TGTGCCAGCAGCGGTGCGGGGGCCAACGTCCTGACTTTC. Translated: CASSGAGANVLTF. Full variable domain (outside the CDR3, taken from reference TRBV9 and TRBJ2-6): DSGVTQTPKHLITATGQRVTLRCSPRSGDLSVYWYQQSLDQGLQFLIQYYNGEERAKGNILERFSAQQFPDLHSELNLSSLELGDSALYFCASSGAGANVLTFGAGSRLTVL.

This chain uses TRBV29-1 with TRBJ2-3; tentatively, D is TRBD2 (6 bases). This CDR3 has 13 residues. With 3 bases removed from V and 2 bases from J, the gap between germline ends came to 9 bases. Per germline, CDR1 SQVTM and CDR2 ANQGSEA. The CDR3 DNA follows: TGCAGCGTTGAGGAGGGTACCACAGATACGCAGTATTTT. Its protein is CSVEEGTTDTQYF.

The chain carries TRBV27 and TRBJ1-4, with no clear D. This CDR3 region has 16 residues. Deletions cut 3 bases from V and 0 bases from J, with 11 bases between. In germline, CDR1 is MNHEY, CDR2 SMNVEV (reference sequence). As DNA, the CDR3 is TGTGCCAGCAGTTTGCACATGTTTGCAACTAATGAAAAACTGTTTTTT. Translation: CASSLHMFATNEKLFF.

The CDR3 sequence is CASSTKANYGYTF. CDR3 nucleotides: TGTGCCAGCAGTACGAAGGCGAACTATGGCTACACCTTC. This chain links TRBV25-1 with TRBJ1-2; D call uncertain. Trimming took 5 bases from V and 2 from J, leaving 9 bases between them. Germline lookup yields CDR1 MGHDK and CDR2 SYGVNS. The CDR3 covers 13 residues.

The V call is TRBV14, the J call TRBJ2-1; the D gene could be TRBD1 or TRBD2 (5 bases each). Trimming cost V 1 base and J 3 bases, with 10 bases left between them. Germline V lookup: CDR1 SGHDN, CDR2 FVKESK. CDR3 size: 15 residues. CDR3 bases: TGTGCCAGCAGCCAAGGAGGGGCCGTCTACAATGAGCAGTTCTTC. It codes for CASSQGGAVYNEQFF.

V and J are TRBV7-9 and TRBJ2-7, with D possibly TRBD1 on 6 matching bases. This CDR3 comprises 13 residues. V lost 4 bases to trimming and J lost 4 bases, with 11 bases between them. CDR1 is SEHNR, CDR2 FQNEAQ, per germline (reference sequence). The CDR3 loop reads CASSYVGAYEQYF. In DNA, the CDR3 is TGTGCCAGCAGCTACGTGGGGGCGTACGAGCAGTACTTC.

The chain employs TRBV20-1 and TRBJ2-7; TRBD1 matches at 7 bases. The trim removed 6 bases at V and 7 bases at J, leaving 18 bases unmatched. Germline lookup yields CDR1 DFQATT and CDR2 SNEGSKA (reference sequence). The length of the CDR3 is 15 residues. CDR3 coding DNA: TGCAGTGCAGAAGACCGGGACAGCCTCTTTTTGGAGCAGTACTTC. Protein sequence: CSAEDRDSLFLEQYF.